These T cell receptor beta chains were read from a single sample in a study of blood T cell repertoires in COVID-19. Sequencing used immunoSEQ multiplex PCR; TCRdb keeps in-frame clones, though not all of them. The sample includes approximately 240,000 clones, approximately 90% of them seen just once. The material sequenced was PBMCs or T cells enriched from blood (not recorded which). Every receptor here comes from a woman between 18 and 29 years old in a cohort exposed to, infected with or recovered from COVID-19 (not recorded which). CDR3s include the opening cysteine and the closing phenylalanine or tryptophan. D genes are given only for firm matches. Some rows mark clone size as missing; the rest say once, few, many or name a class of expanded clone.

D: .; V: TRBV19; J: TRBJ1-1; size: .; CDR3: CASRRNTEAFF; DNA: TGTGCCAGTAGGCGCAACACTGAAGCTTTCTTT
D: TRBD2; V: TRBV7-2; J: TRBJ2-7; size: .; CDR3: CASSFSGSTGYEQYF; DNA: TGTGCCAGCAGCTTTAGCGGGAGTACGGGCTACGAGCAGTACTTC
D: .; V: TRBV5-6; J: TRBJ2-7; size: .; CDR3: CASSLELTGEQYF; DNA: TGTGCCAGCAGCTTGGAACTAACGGGGGAGCAGTACTTC
D: .; V: TRBV4-2; J: TRBJ1-1; size: .; CDR3: CASSLRVNTEAFF; DNA: TGTGCCAGCAGCCTACGAGTGAACACTGAAGCTTTCTTT
D: TRBD2; V: TRBV5-1; J: TRBJ2-3; size: .; CDR3: CASSVPSGTSSTDTQYF; DNA: TGCGCCAGCAGCGTACCTTCGGGGACTAGTAGCACAGATACGCAGTATTTT
D: .; V: TRBV21-1; J: TRBJ1-1; size: few; CDR3: CASSKPRLSDRGSEAFF; DNA: TGTGCCAGCAGCAAACCCCGCCTATCCGACAGGGGTTCTGAAGCTTTCTTT
D: TRBD1; V: TRBV5-4; J: TRBJ2-1; size: few; CDR3: CASSLGQGDSGQFF; DNA: TGTGCCAGCAGCTTGGGACAGGGTGACTCGGGGCAGTTCTTC
D: .; V: TRBV11-2; J: TRBJ1-6; size: .; CDR3: CASSLEGSPNSPLHF; DNA: TGTGCCAGCAGCTTAGAGGGTAGCCCGAATTCACCCCTCCACTTT
D: TRBD1; V: TRBV19; J: TRBJ1-2; size: .; CDR3: CASVGRQGSGYTF; DNA: TGTGCCAGTGTAGGCCGACAGGGGTCTGGCTACACCTTC
D: .; V: TRBV19; J: TRBJ1-1; size: .; CDR3: CASSSQMNTEAFF; DNA: TGTGCCAGTAGTAGCCAGATGAACACTGAAGCTTTCTTT
D: .; V: TRBV5-5; J: TRBJ1-3; size: .; CDR3: CASSLRSGAGNTIYF; DNA: TGTGCCAGCAGCTTGCGTTCAGGGGCTGGAAACACCATATATTTT
D: .; V: TRBV5-8; J: TRBJ2-1; size: .; CDR3: CASSLVGTRFF; DNA: TGTGCCAGCAGCTTGGTCGGGACAAGGTTCTTC
D: TRBD1; V: TRBV2; J: TRBJ2-3; size: once; CDR3: CASSEWTGVNTQYF; DNA: TGTGCCAGCAGTGAATGGACAGGAGTTAATACGCAGTATTTT
D: TRBD1; V: TRBV5-1; J: TRBJ1-5; size: .; CDR3: CASSLTGQSNQPQHF; DNA: TGCGCCAGCAGCTTGACGGGACAGAGCAATCAGCCCCAGCATTTT
D: .; V: TRBV3-1/TRBV3-2; J: TRBJ2-5; size: once; CDR3: CASSPPGNKETQYF; DNA: TGTGCCAGCAGCCCACCCGGGAACAAAGAGACCCAGTACTTC
D: .; V: TRBV19; J: TRBJ1-3; size: .; CDR3: CASSISPSSGNTIYF; DNA: TGTGCCAGTAGTATTTCACCGAGCTCTGGAAACACCATATATTTT
D: .; V: TRBV15; J: TRBJ2-1; size: few; CDR3: CATSRAGAEQFF; DNA: TGTGCCACCAGCAGAGCGGGAGCTGAGCAGTTCTTC
D: .; V: TRBV7-9; J: TRBJ1-2; size: .; CDR3: CASSGSGTPNYGYTF; DNA: TGTGCCAGCAGCGGATCCGGGACACCTAACTATGGCTACACCTTC
D: .; V: TRBV12-3/TRBV12-4; J: TRBJ1-4; size: .; CDR3: CASTSSRGEKLFF; DNA: TGTGCCAGCACCTCTTCGCGAGGTGAAAAACTGTTTTTT
D: .; V: TRBV2; J: TRBJ2-5; size: .; CDR3: CASSWTLEETQYF; DNA: TGTGCCAGCAGTTGGACTTTGGAAGAGACCCAGTACTTC
D: TRBD1; V: TRBV10-3; J: TRBJ1-2; size: .; CDR3: CAISELAGGGYTF; DNA: TGTGCCATCAGTGAGTTGGCAGGGGGTGGCTACACCTTC
D: TRBD1; V: TRBV5-1; J: TRBJ1-2; size: .; CDR3: CASSPRTGVEDGYTF; DNA: TGCGCCAGCAGCCCGAGGACAGGGGTCGAGGATGGCTACACCTTC